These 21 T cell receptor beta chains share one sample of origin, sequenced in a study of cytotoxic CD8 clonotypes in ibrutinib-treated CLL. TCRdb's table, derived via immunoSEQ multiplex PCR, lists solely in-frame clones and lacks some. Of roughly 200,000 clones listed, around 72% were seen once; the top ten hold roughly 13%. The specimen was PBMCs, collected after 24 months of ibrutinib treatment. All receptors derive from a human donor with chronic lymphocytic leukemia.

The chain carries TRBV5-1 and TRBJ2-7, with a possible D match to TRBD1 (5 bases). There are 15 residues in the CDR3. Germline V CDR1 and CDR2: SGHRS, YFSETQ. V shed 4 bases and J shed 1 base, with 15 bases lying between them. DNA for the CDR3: TGCGCCAGCAGCCCAAAAAGACAGAATTCCTACGAGCAGTACTTC. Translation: CASSPKRQNSYEQYF.

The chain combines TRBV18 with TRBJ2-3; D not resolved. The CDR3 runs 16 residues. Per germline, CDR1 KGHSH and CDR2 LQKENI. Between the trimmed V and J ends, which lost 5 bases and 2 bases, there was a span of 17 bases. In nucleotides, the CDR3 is TGTGCCAGCTCATCGTTCAACGGGTTGAACACAGATACGCAGTATTTT. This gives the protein CASSSFNGLNTDTQYF. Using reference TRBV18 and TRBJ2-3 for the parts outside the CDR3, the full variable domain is NAGVMQNPRHLVRRRGQEARLRCSPMKGHSHVYWYRQLPEEGLKFMVYLQKENIIDESGMPKERFSAEFPKEGPSILRIQQVVRGDSAAYFCASSSFNGLNTDTQYFGPGTRLTVL.

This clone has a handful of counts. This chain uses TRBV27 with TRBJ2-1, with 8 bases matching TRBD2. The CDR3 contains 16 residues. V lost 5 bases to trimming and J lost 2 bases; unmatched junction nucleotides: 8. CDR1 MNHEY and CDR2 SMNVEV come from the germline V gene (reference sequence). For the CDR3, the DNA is TGTGCCAGCAGTCCTGGGAGCGGGAGCACCTACAATGAGCAGTTCTTC. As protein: CASSPGSGSTYNEQFF.

CDR3 sequence reads: CASSSRPGQGSGDTEAFF. CDR3 in DNA: TGCGCCAGCAGCTCACGGCCGGGACAGGGTTCGGGGGACACTGAAGCTTTCTTT. The chain recombines TRBV5-1 with TRBJ1-1, with 9 bases identical to TRBD1. Germline V gene data show CDR1 as SGHRS and CDR2 as YFSETQ. The CDR3 is made up of 18 amino acids. The V segment lost 3 bases and the J segment 3 bases; nucleotides outside the gene matches: 15.

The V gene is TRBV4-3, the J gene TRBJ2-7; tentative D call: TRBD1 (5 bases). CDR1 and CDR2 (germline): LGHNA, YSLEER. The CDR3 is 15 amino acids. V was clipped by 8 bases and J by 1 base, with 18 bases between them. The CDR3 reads CASAETAGTSYEQYF. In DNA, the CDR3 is TGCGCCAGCGCCGAGACAGCCGGAACTTCCTACGAGCAGTACTTC.

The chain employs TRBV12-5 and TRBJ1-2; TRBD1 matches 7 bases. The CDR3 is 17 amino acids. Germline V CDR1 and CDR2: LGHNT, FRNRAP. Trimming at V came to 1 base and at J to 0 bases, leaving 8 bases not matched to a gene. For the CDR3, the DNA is TGTGCTAGTGGTTTGGACCTGACAGGGTATACTAACTATGGCTACACCTTC. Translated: CASGLDLTGYTNYGYTF.

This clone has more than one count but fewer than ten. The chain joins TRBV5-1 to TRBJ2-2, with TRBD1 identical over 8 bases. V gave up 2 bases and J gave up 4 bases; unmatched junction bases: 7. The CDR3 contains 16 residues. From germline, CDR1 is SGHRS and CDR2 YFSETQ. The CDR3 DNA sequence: TGCGCCAGCAGCTTACAGGGGGTGACGGGCACCGGGGAGCTGTTTTTT. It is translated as CASSLQGVTGTGELFF.

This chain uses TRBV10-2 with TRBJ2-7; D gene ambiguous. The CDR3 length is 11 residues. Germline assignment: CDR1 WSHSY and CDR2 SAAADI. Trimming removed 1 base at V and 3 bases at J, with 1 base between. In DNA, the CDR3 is TGCGCCAGCAGTGAGTACTACGAGCAGTACTTC. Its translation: CASSEYYEQYF.

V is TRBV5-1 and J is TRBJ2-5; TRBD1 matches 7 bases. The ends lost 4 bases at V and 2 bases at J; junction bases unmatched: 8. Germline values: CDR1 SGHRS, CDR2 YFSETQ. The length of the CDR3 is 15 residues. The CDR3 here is CASSGLGTVQETQYF. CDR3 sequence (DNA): TGCGCCAGCAGCGGACTCGGGACAGTACAAGAGACCCAGTACTTC.

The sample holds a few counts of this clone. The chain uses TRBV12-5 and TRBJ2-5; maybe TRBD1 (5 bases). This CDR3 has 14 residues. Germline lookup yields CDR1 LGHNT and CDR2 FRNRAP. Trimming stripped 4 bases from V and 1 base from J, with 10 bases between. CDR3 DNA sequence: TGTGCTAGTGGTTCCGACAGCCCCCAAGAGACCCAGTACTTC. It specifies CASGSDSPQETQYF.

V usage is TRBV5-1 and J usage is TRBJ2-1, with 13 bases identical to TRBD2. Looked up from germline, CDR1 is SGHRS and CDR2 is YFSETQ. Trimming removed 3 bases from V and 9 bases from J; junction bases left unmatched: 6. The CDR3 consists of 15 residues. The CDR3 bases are TGCGCCAGCAGCTCACTAGCGGGAGGGCCTATTGAGCAGTTCTTC. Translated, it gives CASSSLAGGPIEQFF.

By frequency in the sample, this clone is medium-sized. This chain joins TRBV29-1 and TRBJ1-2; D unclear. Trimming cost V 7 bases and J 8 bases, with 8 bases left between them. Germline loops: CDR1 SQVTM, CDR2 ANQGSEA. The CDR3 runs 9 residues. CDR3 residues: CSAVGGYTF. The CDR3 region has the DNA TGCAGCGCCGTAGGCGGCTACACCTTC.

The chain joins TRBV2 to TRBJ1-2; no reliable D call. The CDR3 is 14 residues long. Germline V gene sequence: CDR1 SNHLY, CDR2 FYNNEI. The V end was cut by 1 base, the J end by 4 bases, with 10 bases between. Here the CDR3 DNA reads TGTGCCAGCAGTGAAGGGTCCGTCGGCTATGGCTACACCTTC. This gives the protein CASSEGSVGYGYTF. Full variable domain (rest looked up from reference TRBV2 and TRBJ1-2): EPEVTQTPSHQVTQMGQEVILRCVPISNHLYFYWYRQILGQKVEFLVSFYNNEISEKSEIFDDQFSVERPDGSNFTLKIRSTKLEDSAMYFCASSEGSVGYGYTFGSGTRLTVV.

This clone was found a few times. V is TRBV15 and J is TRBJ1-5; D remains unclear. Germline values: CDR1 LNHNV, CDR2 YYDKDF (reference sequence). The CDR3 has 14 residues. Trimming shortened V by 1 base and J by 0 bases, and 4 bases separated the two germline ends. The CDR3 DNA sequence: TGTGCCACCAGCAGAGGAGATAGCAATCAGCCCCAGCATTTT. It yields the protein CATSRGDSNQPQHF.

The CDR3 DNA sequence: TGTGCCAGCAGCCGCTCGACAGCCGCAGGGGGCTACACCTTC. This translates into CASSRSTAAGGYTF. V is TRBV7-2 and J is TRBJ1-2; a weak D match, TRBD1 (5 bases). CDR1 SGHTA and CDR2 FQGNSA come from the germline V gene. Trimming shortened V by 5 bases and J by 8 bases, and 18 bases separated the two germline ends. The CDR3 contains 14 residues.

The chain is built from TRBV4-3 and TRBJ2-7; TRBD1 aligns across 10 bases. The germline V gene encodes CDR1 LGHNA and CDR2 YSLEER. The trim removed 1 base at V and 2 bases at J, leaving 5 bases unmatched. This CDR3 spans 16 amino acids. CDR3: CASSQGRGQGTYEQYF. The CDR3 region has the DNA TGCGCCAGCAGCCAAGGGCGGGGACAGGGGACCTACGAGCAGTACTTC.

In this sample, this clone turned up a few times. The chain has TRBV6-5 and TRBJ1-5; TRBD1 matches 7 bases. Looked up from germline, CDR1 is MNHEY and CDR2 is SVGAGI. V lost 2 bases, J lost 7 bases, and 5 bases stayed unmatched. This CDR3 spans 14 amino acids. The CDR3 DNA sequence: TGTGCCAGCAGTTACGACAGGGTTGAGCAGCCCCAGCATTTT. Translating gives CASSYDRVEQPQHF.

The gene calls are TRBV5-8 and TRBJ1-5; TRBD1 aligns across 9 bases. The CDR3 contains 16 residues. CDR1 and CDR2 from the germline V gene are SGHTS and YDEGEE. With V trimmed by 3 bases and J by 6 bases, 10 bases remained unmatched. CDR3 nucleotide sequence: TGTGCCAGCAGCTCGACAGGGGGTAGCATGTTTCAGCCCCAGCATTTT. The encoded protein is CASSSTGGSMFQPQHF.

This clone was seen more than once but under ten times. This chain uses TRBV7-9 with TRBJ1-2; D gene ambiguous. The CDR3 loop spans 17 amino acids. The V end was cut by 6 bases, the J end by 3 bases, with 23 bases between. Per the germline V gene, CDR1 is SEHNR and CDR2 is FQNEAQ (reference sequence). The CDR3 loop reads CASSNKDPRTKDYGYTF. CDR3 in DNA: TGTGCCAGCAGTAATAAGGACCCTCGGACTAAGGACTATGGCTACACCTTC.

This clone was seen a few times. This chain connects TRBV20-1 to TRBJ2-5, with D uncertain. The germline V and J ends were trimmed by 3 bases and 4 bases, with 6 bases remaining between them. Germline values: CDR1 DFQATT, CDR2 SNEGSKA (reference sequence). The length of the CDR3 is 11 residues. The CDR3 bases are TGCAGTGCTAGCACGCTAGAGACCCAGTACTTC. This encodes CSASTLETQYF.

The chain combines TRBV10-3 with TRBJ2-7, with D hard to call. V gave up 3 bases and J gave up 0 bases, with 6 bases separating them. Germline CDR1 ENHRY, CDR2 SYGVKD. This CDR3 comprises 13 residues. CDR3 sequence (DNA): TGTGCCATCAGTGACAGAAGCTCCTACGAGCAGTACTTC. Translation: CAISDRSSYEQYF.